The source of this T cell receptor beta chain is a study of T cells in Graves' hyperthyroidism and ophthalmopathy. Diagnostic assessment was based on clinical symptoms, serum thyroxine and TRAb, thyroid ultrasound and orbital computed tomography. The V gene's germline CDR1 is MNHNS and CDR2 SASEGT. The CDR3 is 12 amino acids. Trimming shortened V by 8 bases and J by 2 bases, and 9 bases separated the two germline ends. In this sample, this clonotype turned up once. RNA transcripts yielded amplified TCR beta CDR3 regions. TCR CDR3 regions were first amplified by RT-PCR with HTBI primers. A single record per CDR3 protein comes from TCRdb applying MiXCR to the multiplex PCR reads. The sample has just over 550,000 distinct CDR3 sequences, about half seen once.

This receptor was taken from a woman aged 18-30 years with Graves' hyperthyroidism. The sequenced sample was peripheral blood or thyroid tissue (not recorded which). V and J are TRBV6-1 and TRBJ1-1; perhaps TRBD1 as D (5 bases). CDR3 DNA sequence: TGTGCCAGCGGGACGGCCAACACTGAAGCTTTCTTT. This encodes CASGTANTEAFF.